A single T cell receptor (beta chain) is shown here with its context. As yet, its antigen is unknown. The source of the sample is a study of shared clonotypes between healthy human individuals. Assay: immunoSEQ multiplex PCR; the TCRdb copy retains only in-frame clones and omits some. The sample yields around 2.1 million clones, roughly 91% seen once. Study-level results: In a few donors, 4.5% to 5.5% of naive CD4 clonotypes appeared in common.

Terminally differentiated effector memory CD45RA+ cells were excluded from the naive CD8 cells, which were CD45RO-negative and positively selected for CCR7. HIV-negative, healthy adults without recent acute infections or vaccinations were the donors. CDR1 is MNHEY, CDR2 SMNVEV, per germline (reference sequence). The CDR3 is 13 amino acids. V lost 2 bases to trimming and J lost 4 bases, with 9 bases between them. The rearrangement links TRBV27 to TRBJ2-7; D gene ambiguous. The origin of this receptor is a man aged 18 to 29 in good health. Some clones in this sample may be carry-over from other donors' samples. The sequenced sample consisted of naive CD8+ T cells from PBMCs. The chain's CDR3 is CASSLNFLYEQYF. CDR3 bases: TGTGCCAGCAGTTTAAATTTCCTGTACGAGCAGTACTTC.